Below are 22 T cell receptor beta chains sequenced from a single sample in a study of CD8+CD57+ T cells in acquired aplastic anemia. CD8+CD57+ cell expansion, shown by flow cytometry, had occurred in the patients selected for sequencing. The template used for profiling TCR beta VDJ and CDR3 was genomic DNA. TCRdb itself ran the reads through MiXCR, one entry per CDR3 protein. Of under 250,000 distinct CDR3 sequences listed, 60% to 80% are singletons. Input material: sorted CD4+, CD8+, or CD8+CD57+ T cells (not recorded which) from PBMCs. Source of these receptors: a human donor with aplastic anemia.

In nucleotides, the CDR3 is TGTGCCAGCAGCGTAGAGCGGGGGCTGGGAGATACGCAGTATTTT. As protein: CASSVERGLGDTQYF. The rearrangement uses TRBV9 and TRBJ2-3; 8 positions agree with TRBD2. The length of the CDR3 is 15 residues. Germline CDR1 reads SGDLS; CDR2 reads YYNGEE. With 0 bases clipped from V and 5 bases from J, the junction kept 5 bases outside the gene matches.

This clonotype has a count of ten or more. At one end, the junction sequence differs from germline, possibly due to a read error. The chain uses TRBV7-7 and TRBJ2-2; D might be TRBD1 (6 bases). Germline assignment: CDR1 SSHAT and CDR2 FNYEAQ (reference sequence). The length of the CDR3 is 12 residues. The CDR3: CASSLGAGELFF. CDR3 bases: TGCGCCAGCAGCTTGGGGGCAGGGGAGCTGTTTTTT.

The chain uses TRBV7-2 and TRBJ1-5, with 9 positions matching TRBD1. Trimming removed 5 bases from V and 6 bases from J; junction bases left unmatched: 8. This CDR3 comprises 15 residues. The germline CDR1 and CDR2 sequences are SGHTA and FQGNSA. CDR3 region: CASSREGTGSQPQHF. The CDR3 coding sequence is TGTGCCAGCAGCCGGGAGGGGACAGGGAGTCAGCCCCAGCATTTT.

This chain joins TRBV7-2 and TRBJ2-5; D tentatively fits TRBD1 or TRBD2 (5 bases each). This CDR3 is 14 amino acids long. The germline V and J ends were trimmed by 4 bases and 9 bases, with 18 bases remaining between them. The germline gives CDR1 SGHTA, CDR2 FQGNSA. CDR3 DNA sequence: TGTGCCAGCAGCTCCGGGACCACCCTTAGTCCCCAGTACTTC. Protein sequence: CASSSGTTLSPQYF.

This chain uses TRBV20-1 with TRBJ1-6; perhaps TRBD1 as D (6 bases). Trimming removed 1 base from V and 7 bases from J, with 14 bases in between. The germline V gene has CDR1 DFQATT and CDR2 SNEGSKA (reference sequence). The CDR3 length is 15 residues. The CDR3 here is CSARVLGGTNSPLHF. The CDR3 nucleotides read TGCAGTGCTAGAGTCCTAGGGGGGACCAATTCACCCCTCCACTTT.

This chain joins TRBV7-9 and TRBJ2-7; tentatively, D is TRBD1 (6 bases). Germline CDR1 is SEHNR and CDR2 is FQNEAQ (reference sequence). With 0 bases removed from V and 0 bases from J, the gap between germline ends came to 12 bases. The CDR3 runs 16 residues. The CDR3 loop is CASSLAGTTSSYEQYF. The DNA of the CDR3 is TGTGCCAGCAGCTTAGCGGGGACAACGAGCTCCTACGAGCAGTACTTC.

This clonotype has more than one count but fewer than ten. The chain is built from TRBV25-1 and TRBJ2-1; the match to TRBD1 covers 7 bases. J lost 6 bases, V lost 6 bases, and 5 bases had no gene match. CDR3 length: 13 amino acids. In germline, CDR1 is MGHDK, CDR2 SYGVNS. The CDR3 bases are TGTGCCAGCAGGAAGACAGGGTCCAATGAGCAGTTCTTC. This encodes CASRKTGSNEQFF.

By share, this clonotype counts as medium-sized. The CDR3 sequence: CASSLRTVGETQYF. CDR3 in DNA: TGTGCCAGCTCACTCCGGACCGTGGGGGAGACCCAGTACTTC. V gene TRBV18 combines with J gene TRBJ2-5, with unresolved D. CDR1 is KGHSH, CDR2 LQKENI, per germline. Trimming shortened V by 4 bases and J by 5 bases, and 14 bases separated the two germline ends. CDR3 size: 14 residues.

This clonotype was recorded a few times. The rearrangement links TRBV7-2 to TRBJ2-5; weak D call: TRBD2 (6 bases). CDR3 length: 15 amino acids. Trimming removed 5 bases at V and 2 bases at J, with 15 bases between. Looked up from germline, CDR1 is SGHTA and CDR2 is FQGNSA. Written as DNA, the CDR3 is TGTGCCAGCAGCCTCTTTGCGGGGCCGCAAGAGACCCAGTACTTC. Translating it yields CASSLFAGPQETQYF.

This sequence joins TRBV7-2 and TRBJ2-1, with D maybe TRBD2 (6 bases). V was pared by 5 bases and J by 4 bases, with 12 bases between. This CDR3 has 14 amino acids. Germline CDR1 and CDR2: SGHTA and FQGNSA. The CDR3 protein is CASSVGGTYNEQFF. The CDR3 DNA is TGTGCCAGCAGCGTCGGGGGTACGTACAATGAGCAGTTCTTC. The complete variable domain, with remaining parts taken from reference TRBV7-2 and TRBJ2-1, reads GAGVSQSPSNKVTEKGKDVELRCDPISGHTALYWYRQSLGQGLEFLIYFQGNSAPDKSGLPSDRFSAERTGGSVSTLTIQRTQQEDSAVYLCASSVGGTYNEQFFGPGTRLTVL.

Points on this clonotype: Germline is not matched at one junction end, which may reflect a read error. CDR3 protein: CASSDQGAPSYEQYF. The CDR3 DNA follows: TGCGCCAGCAGTGATCAGGGGGCTCCCTCCTACGAGCAGTACTTC. The gene calls are TRBV7-6 and TRBJ2-7, with 8 bases lining up with TRBD1. The CDR3 sequence is 15 residues long. Germline values: CDR1 SGHVS, CDR2 FNYEAQ.

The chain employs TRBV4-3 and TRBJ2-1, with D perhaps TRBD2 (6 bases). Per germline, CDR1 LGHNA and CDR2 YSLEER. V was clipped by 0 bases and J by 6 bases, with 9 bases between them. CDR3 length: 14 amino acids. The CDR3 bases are TGCGCCAGCAGCCAAGATCTAGCGCGCAATGAGCAGTTCTTC. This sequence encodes CASSQDLARNEQFF.

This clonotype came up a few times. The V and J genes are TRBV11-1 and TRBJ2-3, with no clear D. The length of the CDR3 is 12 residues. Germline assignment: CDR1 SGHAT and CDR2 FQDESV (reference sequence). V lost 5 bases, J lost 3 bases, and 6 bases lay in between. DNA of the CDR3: TGTGCCAGCAGCGTTAGGACAGATACGCAGTATTTT. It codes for CASSVRTDTQYF. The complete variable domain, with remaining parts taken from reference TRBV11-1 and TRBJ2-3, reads EAEVAQSPRYKITEKSQAVAFWCDPISGHATLYWYRQILGQGPELLVQFQDESVVDDSQLPKDRFSAERLKGVDSTLKIQPAELGDSAMYLCASSVRTDTQYFGPGTRLTVL.

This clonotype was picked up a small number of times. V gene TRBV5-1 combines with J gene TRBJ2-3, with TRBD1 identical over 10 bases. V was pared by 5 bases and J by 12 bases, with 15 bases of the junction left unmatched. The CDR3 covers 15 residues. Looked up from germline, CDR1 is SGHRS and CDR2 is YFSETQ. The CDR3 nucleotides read TGCGCCAGCAGGTCCGGACAGGGGGGGGACGATGCCCAGTATTTT. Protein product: CASRSGQGGDDAQYF.

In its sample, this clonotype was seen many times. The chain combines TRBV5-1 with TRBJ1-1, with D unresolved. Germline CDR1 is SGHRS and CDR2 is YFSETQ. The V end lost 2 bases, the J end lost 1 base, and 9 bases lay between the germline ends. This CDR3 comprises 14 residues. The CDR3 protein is CASSLIGPNTEAFF. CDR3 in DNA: TGCGCCAGCAGCTTAATAGGACCGAACACTGAAGCTTTCTTT.

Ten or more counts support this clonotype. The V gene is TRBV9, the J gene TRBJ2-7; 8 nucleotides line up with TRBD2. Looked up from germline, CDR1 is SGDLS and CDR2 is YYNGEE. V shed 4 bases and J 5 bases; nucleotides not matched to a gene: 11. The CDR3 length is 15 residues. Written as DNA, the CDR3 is TGTGCCAGCAGCCCCCAGCCCGGGACTAGTGACGAGCAGTACTTC. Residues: CASSPQPGTSDEQYF.

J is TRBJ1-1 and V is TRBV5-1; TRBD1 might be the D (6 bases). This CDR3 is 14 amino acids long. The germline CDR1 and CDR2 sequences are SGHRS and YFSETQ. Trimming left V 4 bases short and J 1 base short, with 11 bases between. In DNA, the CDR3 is TGCGCCAGCAGCAATCGGACAGCGAACACTGAAGCTTTCTTT. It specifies CASSNRTANTEAFF.

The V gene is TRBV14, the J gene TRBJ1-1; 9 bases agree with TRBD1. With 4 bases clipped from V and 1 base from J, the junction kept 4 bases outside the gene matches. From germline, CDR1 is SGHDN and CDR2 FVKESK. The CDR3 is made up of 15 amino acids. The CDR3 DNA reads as TGTGCCAGCAGCCGGGACAGGGTTGGGAACACTGAAGCTTTCTTT. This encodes CASSRDRVGNTEAFF.

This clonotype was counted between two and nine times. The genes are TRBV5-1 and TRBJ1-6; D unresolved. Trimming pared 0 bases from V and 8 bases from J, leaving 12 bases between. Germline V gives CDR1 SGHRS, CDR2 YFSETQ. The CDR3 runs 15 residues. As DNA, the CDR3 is TGCGCCAGCAGCTTGGCCGGAGAGGTCTATTCACCCCTCCACTTT. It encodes CASSLAGEVYSPLHF.

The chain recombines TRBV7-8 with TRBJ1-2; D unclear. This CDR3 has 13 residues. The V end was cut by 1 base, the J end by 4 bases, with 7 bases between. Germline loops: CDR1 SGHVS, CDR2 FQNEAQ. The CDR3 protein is CASSLGESYGYTF. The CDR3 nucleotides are TGTGCCAGCAGCTTAGGGGAATCCTATGGCTACACCTTC.

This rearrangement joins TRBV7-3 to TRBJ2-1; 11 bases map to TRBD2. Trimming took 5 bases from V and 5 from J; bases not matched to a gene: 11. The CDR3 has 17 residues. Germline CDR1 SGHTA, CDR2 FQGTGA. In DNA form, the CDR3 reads TGTGCCAGCAGCCAGTTCTCACTAGCGGGGGATCACAATGAGCAGTTCTTC. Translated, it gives CASSQFSLAGDHNEQFF.

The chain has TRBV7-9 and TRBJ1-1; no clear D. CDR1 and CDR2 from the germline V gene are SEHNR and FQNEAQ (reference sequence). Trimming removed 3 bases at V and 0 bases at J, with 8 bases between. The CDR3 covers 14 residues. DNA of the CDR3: TGTGCCAGCAGCTTTTTCAACGTGAACACTGAAGCTTTCTTT. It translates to CASSFFNVNTEAFF. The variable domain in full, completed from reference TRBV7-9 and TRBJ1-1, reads DTGVSQNPRHKITKRGQNVTFRCDPISEHNRLYWYRQTLGQGPEFLTYFQNEAQLEKSRLLSDRFSAERPKGSFSTLEIQRTEQGDSAMYLCASSFFNVNTEAFFGQGTRLTVV.